Listed below are T cell receptor beta chains from one sample, sequenced in a study of blood T cell repertoires in COVID-19. Data came from immunoSEQ multiplex PCR; TCRdb stores just in-frame clones and leaves some out. The data hold around 400,000 clones, with 70% to 90% observed a single time. The sample was PBMCs or T cells enriched from blood (not recorded which). The receptor set was obtained from a woman under 30 who had been exposed to COVID-19. Each CDR3 is given with its conserved first and last residue. A D gene is named only where the DNA matches it firmly. Clone size is not always given. Where it is, it says once, few, many or a class for expanded clones.

CDR3nt	CDR3aa	j_gene	d_gene	v_gene	abundance
TGTGCCAGCAGTTACCAACCTCGGGACAGGGGGCGAATGAACACTGAAGCTTTCTTT	CASSYQPRDRGRMNTEAFF	TRBJ1-1	TRBD1	TRBV6-2/TRBV6-3	few
TGTGCCAGCTCACCACCGGGACTAGCGTTGGTCCGCAATGAGCAGTTCTTC	CASSPPGLALVRNEQFF	TRBJ2-1	TRBD2	TRBV18	-
TGTGCCTGGAAAGGGCAGGGTACCTCTGGGGCCAACGTCCTGACTTTC	CAWKGQGTSGANVLTF	TRBJ2-6	-	TRBV30	-
TGTGCCAGCAGTTATGAGGGATGGAACACTGAAGCTTTCTTT	CASSYEGWNTEAFF	TRBJ1-1	-	TRBV6-5	-
TGCGCCAGCAGCTTCGGGATTTCCTACGAGCAGTACTTC	CASSFGISYEQYF	TRBJ2-7	-	TRBV5-1	-
TGTGCCAGCAGCTCAGTACTAGCTGGGGAGACCCAGTACTTC	CASSSVLAGETQYF	TRBJ2-5	-	TRBV5-4	-
TGTGCCACCGGCAGAACTAGCAGCGTGGCGGATACGCAGTATTTT	CATGRTSSVADTQYF	TRBJ2-3	-	TRBV24-1	-
TGTGCCAGCAGCCCGGCCGGGACTAGCGGGGTGAGGTGGTACGAGCAGTACTTC	CASSPAGTSGVRWYEQYF	TRBJ2-7	TRBD2	TRBV3-1/TRBV3-2	-
TGTGCCAGCAGCCTAATGGCAGGGGACAATGAGGAGCAGTTCTTC	CASSLMAGDNEEQFF	TRBJ2-1	-	TRBV6-5	-
TGTGCCAGCAGTTTGGGCGTCGACTATGGCTACACCTTC	CASSLGVDYGYTF	TRBJ1-2	-	TRBV28	-
TGTGCCAGCAGCTTGGGGACACCTTATAGCAATCAGCCCCAGCATTTT	CASSLGTPYSNQPQHF	TRBJ1-5	-	TRBV5-6	-
TGTGCCAGCAGTTTTATAGCGGGATGGGATGAGCAGTTCTTC	CASSFIAGWDEQFF	TRBJ2-1	TRBD2	TRBV27	-
TGTGCCAGTAGTATAGGTGGAGGGGGCTTGTACGAGCAGTACTTC	CASSIGGGGLYEQYF	TRBJ2-7	-	TRBV19	-
TGTGCCAGCACCCTACTAGCGGGAGTGCCTGGCGAGCAGTACTTC	CASTLLAGVPGEQYF	TRBJ2-7	TRBD2	TRBV28	-
TGTGCCAGCAGCTTAGGAGCGGGAGGGTACAATGAGCAGTTCTTC	CASSLGAGGYNEQFF	TRBJ2-1	TRBD2	TRBV7-6	-
TGCGCCAGCAGTGAAGTAGCGGGAGGGCCGAAGACCCAGTACTTC	CASSEVAGGPKTQYF	TRBJ2-5	TRBD2	TRBV10-1	-
TGTGCCAGCACCATACGACAGGGAAGGGTGACCCTCCACTTT	CASTIRQGRVTLHF	TRBJ1-6	TRBD1	TRBV28	-
TGCGCCAGCAGCAGCGTGGGCGAGGGGACGTTAGGGGGGCAGTACTTC	CASSSVGEGTLGGQYF	TRBJ2-7	-	TRBV5-1	-
TGTGCCAGCAGACAACTAGGAGCGTACAATGAGCAGTTCTTC	CASRQLGAYNEQFF	TRBJ2-1	-	TRBV7-9	-
TGTGCCAACCCACCCGGGGGGCTGGGGTATGGCTACACCTTC	CANPPGGLGYGYTF	TRBJ1-2	-	TRBV2	once
TGTGCTGTCGGGAACAGTCAAGAGACCCAGTACTTC	CAVGNSQETQYF	TRBJ2-5	-	TRBV10-3	-
TGTGCCAGCACAACACAGGGCTACAATGAGCAGTTCTTC	CASTTQGYNEQFF	TRBJ2-1	-	TRBV6-5	-
TGTGCCAGCAGACACGGGACACTCAACTATGGCTACACCTTC	CASRHGTLNYGYTF	TRBJ1-2	-	TRBV28	-
TGTGCCAGCAGTACTGAGGGAAGCACTGAAGCTTTCTTT	CASSTEGSTEAFF	TRBJ1-1	-	TRBV2	-
TGTGCCAGCAGTACGGGATTCAGTCAGCCCCAGCATTTT	CASSTGFSQPQHF	TRBJ1-5	-	TRBV6-7	-
TGTGCCTGGAGTGTACCCCTCCTGGGGCCTTATAGCAATCAGCCCCAGCATTTT	CAWSVPLLGPYSNQPQHF	TRBJ1-5	-	TRBV30	-
TGTGCCAGCAGCTTAATAGGGCCAGGGGGATCCGGGGAGCTGTTTTTT	CASSLIGPGGSGELFF	TRBJ2-2	TRBD1	TRBV7-3	-
TGCAGTGCTGTAGAGGTCTATGGCTACACCTTC	CSAVEVYGYTF	TRBJ1-2	-	TRBV20-1	-
TGTGCCAGCAGTTTAAGGGGCGCCCGCAATCAGCCCCAGCATTTT	CASSLRGARNQPQHF	TRBJ1-5	-	TRBV28	-
TGTGCCAGCAGCAGGGGCGGCACTGAAGCTTTCTTT	CASSRGGTEAFF	TRBJ1-1	-	TRBV7-2	-
TGTGCCAGCAGTCCCCAGGGGGCTGGGAATCAGCCCCAGCATTTT	CASSPQGAGNQPQHF	TRBJ1-5	TRBD1	TRBV6-2/TRBV6-3	-
TGTGCCAGCAGCCAAGTTTCAACGGAACAGGGATCCTACGAGCAGTACTTC	CASSQVSTEQGSYEQYF	TRBJ2-7	-	TRBV14	-
TGTGCCAGCAGTACGACCCCTGTAGCCGGGGAGACCCAGTACTTC	CASSTTPVAGETQYF	TRBJ2-5	-	TRBV2	-
TGTGCCAGCAGCCAAGGAGGTCAGGGTAACAATCAGCCCCAGCATTTT	CASSQGGQGNNQPQHF	TRBJ1-5	-	TRBV3-1/TRBV3-2	-
TGTGCCAGCAGTTACTCCCCGACAGGAGACACTGAAGCTTTCTTT	CASSYSPTGDTEAFF	TRBJ1-1	-	TRBV6-5	few
TGTGCCAGCAGCTTCCAGGGAGGGGAGACCCAGTACTTC	CASSFQGGETQYF	TRBJ2-5	TRBD2	TRBV7-6	-
TGTGCCAGTACCCCTCGGGGAGCGGGAGGCCCAGATAATGAGCAGTTCTTC	CASTPRGAGGPDNEQFF	TRBJ2-1	TRBD2	TRBV19	-
TGTGCCAGCAGTTTCAGCGGGAAAACAGATACGCAGTATTTT	CASSFSGKTDTQYF	TRBJ2-3	TRBD2	TRBV28	-
TGTGCCAGCAAGGGGACTAGCGTCTACAATGAGCAGTTCTTC	CASKGTSVYNEQFF	TRBJ2-1	TRBD2	TRBV2	once
TGTGCCAGCAGCTTGGGGCTAGCGGAGCTAAACACCGGGGAGCTGTTTTTT	CASSLGLAELNTGELFF	TRBJ2-2	TRBD2	TRBV5-6	-
TGTGCCAGTAGGAACCAGGGCGGGGGTACTGAAGCTTTCTTT	CASRNQGGGTEAFF	TRBJ1-1	-	TRBV19	-
TGTGCCAGCAGTTTCCAGGCCTTAACCTACGAGCAGTACTTC	CASSFQALTYEQYF	TRBJ2-7	-	TRBV28	-
TGTGCCAGCAGTCCGGGACAGGGATATAGCAATCAGCCCCAGCATTTT	CASSPGQGYSNQPQHF	TRBJ1-5	TRBD1	TRBV25-1	-
TGTGCCAGCAGCCCGGGACAGGGTTTCAACGAGCAGTACTTC	CASSPGQGFNEQYF	TRBJ2-7	TRBD1	TRBV7-3	-
TGCAGCGTTGAAAGGGGGCGTGACACTGAAGCTTTCTTT	CSVERGRDTEAFF	TRBJ1-1	TRBD1	TRBV29-1	-
TGTGCCAGCAGTTTCGTAGCGGAAATTCTCGAGCAGTACTTC	CASSFVAEILEQYF	TRBJ2-7	-	TRBV28	-
TGTGCCACCAGTGATTTTACTAGCGGGAGGGGATACGAGCAGTACTTC	CATSDFTSGRGYEQYF	TRBJ2-7	TRBD2	TRBV24-1	-
TGTGCCAGCAGCAGGACAGGAATTTTAAATTCACCCCTCCACTTT	CASSRTGILNSPLHF	TRBJ1-6	TRBD1	TRBV7-6	-
TGTGCCAGCGGACAGGGAAGTCAGCCCCAGCATTTT	CASGQGSQPQHF	TRBJ1-5	TRBD1	TRBV6-5	-
TGTGCCAGCAGCCTAGGGGACTATTCGGGCACCGGGGAGCTGTTTTTT	CASSLGDYSGTGELFF	TRBJ2-2	TRBD2	TRBV4-2	-
TGTGCCAGCAGCACCTGGACAGGCGACTATGGCTACACCTTC	CASSTWTGDYGYTF	TRBJ1-2	TRBD1	TRBV7-9	-
TGTGCCAGCAGCTCCTCCGGGACTAGCGGAGACCAAGAGACCCAGTACTTC	CASSSSGTSGDQETQYF	TRBJ2-5	TRBD2	TRBV13	-